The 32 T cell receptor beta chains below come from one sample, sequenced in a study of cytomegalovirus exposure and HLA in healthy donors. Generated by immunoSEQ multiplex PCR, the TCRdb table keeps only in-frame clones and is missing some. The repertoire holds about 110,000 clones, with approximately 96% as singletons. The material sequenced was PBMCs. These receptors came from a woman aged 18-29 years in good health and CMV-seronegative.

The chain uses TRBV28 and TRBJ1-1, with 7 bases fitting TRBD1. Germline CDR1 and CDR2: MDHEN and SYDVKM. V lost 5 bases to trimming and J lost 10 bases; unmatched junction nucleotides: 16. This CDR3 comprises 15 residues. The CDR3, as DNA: TGTGCCAGCAGTACGTCCGGTACAGGGGCGGCGGGAGCTTTCTTT. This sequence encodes CASSTSGTGAAGAFF. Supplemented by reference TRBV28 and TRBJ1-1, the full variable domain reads DVKVTQSSRYLVKRTGEKVFLECVQDMDHENMFWYRQDPGLGLRLIYFSYDVKMKEKGDIPEGYSVSREKKERFSLILESASTNQTSMYLCASSTSGTGAAGAFFGQGTRLTVV.

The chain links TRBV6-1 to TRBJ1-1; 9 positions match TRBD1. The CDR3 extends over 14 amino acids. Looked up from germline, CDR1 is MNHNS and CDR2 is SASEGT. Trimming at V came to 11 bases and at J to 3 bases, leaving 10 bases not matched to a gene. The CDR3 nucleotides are TGTGCCTCCTCGTTGGGACAGGGCTACACTGAAGCTTTCTTT. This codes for CASSLGQGYTEAFF.

CDR3 sequence (DNA): TGTGCCAGCAGCCCCGCCGGGACAGGTGGGGAGACCCAGTACTTC. Translation: CASSPAGTGGETQYF. The chain couples TRBV7-3 to TRBJ2-5; 8 bases align to TRBD1. CDR3 length: 15 amino acids. V gave up 5 bases and J gave up 5 bases; unmatched junction bases: 10. Germline V gives CDR1 SGHTA, CDR2 FQGTGA.

CDR3 residues: CASSLSGGSTGELFF. In DNA form, the CDR3 reads TGTGCCAGCAGTTTAAGCGGCGGGAGCACCGGGGAGCTGTTTTTT. The chain has TRBV28 and TRBJ2-2; 7 positions agree with TRBD2. CDR1 MDHEN and CDR2 SYDVKM come from the germline V gene. This CDR3 spans 15 amino acids. J lost 4 bases, V lost 2 bases, and 4 bases had no gene match.

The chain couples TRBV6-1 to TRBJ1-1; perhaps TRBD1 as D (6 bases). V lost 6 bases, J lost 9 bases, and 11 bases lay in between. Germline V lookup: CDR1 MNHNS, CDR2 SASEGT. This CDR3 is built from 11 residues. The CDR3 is CASRLGTQAFF. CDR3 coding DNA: TGTGCCAGCAGACTCGGGACACAAGCTTTCTTT.

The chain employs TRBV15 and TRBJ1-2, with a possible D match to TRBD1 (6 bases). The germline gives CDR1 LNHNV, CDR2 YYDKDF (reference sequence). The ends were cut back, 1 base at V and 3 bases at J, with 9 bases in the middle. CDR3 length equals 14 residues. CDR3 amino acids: CATSRAKGDYGYTF. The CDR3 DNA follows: TGTGCCACCAGCAGAGCGAAGGGGGACTATGGCTACACCTTC.

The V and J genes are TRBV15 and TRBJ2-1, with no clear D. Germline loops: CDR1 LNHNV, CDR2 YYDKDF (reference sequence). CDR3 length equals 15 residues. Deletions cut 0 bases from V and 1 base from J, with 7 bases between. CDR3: CATSRDAGSYNEQFF. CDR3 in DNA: TGTGCCACCAGCAGAGACGCCGGGTCCTACAATGAGCAGTTCTTC. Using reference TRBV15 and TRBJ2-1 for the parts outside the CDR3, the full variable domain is DAMVIQNPRYQVTQFGKPVTLSCSQTLNHNVMYWYQQKSSQAPKLLFHYYDKDFNNEADTPDNFQSRRPNTSFCFLDIRSPGLGDTAMYLCATSRDAGSYNEQFFGPGTRLTVL.

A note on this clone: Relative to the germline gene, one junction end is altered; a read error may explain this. The CDR3 is CVSSLMGGDTGELFF. For the CDR3, the DNA is TGCGTCAGCAGCTTGATGGGGGGGGACACCGGGGAGCTGTTTTTT. This chain uses TRBV5-1 with TRBJ2-2, with 7 positions matching TRBD2. Germline CDR1 is SGHRS and CDR2 is YFSETQ. The CDR3 has 15 residues.

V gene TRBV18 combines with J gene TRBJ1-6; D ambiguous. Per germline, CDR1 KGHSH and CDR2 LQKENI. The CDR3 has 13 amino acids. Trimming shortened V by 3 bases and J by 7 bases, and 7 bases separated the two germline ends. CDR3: CASSPARNSPLHF. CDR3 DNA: TGTGCCAGCTCACCGGCGAGGAATTCACCCCTCCACTTT. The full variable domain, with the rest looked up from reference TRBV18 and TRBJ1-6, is NAGVMQNPRHLVRRRGQEARLRCSPMKGHSHVYWYRQLPEEGLKFMVYLQKENIIDESGMPKERFSAEFPKEGPSILRIQQVVRGDSAAYFCASSPARNSPLHFGNGTRLTVT.

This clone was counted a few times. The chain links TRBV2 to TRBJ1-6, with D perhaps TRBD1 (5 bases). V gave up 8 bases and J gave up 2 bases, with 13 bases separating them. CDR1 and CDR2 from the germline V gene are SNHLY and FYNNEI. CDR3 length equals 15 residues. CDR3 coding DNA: TGTGCCAGCGGGAATGGGGGGGCCTATAATTCACCCCTCCACTTT. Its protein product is CASGNGGAYNSPLHF.

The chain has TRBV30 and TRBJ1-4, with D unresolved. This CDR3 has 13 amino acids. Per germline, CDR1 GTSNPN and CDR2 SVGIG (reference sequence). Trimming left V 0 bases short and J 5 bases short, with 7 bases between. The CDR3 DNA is TGTGCCTGGAGTGTTAGTCAAAATGAAAAACTGTTTTTT. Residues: CAWSVSQNEKLFF.

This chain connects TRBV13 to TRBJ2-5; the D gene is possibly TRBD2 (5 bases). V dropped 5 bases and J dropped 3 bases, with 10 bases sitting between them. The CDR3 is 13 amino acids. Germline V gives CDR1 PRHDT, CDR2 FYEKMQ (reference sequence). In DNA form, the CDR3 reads TGTGCCAGCAGCGCCCTACTAGAAGAGACCCAGTACTTC. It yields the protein CASSALLEETQYF.

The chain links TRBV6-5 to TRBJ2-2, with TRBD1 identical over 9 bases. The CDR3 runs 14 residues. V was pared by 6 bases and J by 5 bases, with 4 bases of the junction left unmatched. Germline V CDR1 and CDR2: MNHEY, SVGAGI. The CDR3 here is CASRDRGRTGELFF. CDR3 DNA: TGTGCCAGCAGGGACAGGGGAAGGACCGGGGAGCTGTTTTTT.

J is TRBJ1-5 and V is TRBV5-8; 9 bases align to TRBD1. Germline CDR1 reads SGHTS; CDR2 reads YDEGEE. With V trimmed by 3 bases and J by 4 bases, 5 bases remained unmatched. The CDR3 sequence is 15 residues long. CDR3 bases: TGTGCCAGCAGCTCGGGGACAGGGCCTAATCAGCCCCAGCATTTT. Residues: CASSSGTGPNQPQHF.

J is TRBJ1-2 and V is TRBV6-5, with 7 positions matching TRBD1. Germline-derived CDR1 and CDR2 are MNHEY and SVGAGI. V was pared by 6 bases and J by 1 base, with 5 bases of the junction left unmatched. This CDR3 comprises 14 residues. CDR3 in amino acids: CASRPQGNNYGYTF. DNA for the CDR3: TGTGCCAGCAGACCACAGGGGAATAACTATGGCTACACCTTC.

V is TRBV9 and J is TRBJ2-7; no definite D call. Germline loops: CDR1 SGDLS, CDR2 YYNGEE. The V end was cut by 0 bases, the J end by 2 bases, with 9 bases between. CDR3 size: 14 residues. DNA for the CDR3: TGTGCCAGCAGCGTAGATGGGCCGGCCTACGAGCAGTACTTC. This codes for CASSVDGPAYEQYF.

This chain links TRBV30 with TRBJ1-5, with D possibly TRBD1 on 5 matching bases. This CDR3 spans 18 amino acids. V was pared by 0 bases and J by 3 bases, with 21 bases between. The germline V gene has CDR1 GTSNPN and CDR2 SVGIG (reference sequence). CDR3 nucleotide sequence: TGTGCCTGGAGTGTAGGCCTGGAGGGGAAGGCGCACAATCAGCCCCAGCATTTT. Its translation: CAWSVGLEGKAHNQPQHF.

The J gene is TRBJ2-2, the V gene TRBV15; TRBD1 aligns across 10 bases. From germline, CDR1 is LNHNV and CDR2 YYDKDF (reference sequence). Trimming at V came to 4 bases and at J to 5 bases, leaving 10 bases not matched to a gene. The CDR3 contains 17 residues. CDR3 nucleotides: TGTGCCACCAGCAACCCGAATGGGGACAGGGGTACCGGGGAGCTGTTTTTT. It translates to CATSNPNGDRGTGELFF.

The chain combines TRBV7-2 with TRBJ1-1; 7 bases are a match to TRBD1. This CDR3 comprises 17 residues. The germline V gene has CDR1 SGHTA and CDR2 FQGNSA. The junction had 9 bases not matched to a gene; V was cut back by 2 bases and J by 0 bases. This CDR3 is CASSLTGGGLMNTEAFF. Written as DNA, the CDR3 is TGTGCCAGCAGCTTAACCGGAGGGGGCCTGATGAACACTGAAGCTTTCTTT.

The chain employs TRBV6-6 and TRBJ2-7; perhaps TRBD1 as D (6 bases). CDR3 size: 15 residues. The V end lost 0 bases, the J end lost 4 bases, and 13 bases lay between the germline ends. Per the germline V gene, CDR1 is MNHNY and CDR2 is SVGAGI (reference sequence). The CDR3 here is CASSYSGQGWYEQYF. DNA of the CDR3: TGTGCCAGCAGTTACTCGGGGCAGGGGTGGTACGAGCAGTACTTC.

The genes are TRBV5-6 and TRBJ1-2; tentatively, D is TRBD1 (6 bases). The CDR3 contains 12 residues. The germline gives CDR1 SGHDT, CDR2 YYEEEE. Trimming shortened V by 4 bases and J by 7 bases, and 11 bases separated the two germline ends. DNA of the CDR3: TGTGCCAGCAGCCCACAGGGTTTTGGCTACACCTTC. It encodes CASSPQGFGYTF.

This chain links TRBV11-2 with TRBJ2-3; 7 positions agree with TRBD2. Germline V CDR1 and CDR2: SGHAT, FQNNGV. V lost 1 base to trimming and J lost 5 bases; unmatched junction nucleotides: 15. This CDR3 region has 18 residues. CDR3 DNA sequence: TGTGCCAGCAGCTTAGGAGTTGGGGGGGGGATCTTTGAAGATACGCAGTATTTT. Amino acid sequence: CASSLGVGGGIFEDTQYF.

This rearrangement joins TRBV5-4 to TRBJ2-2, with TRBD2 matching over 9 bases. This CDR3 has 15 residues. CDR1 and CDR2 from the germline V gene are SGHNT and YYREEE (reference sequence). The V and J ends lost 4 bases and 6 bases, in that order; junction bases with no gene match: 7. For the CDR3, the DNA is TGTGCCAGCAGCGTATTAGCGGGGGCGGCCGGGGAGCTGTTTTTT. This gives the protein CASSVLAGAAGELFF.

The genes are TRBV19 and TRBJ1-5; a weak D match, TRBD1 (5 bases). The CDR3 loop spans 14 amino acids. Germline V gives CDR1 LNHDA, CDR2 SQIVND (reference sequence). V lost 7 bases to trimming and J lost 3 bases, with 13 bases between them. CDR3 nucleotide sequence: TGTGCCAGTACCGGGAGGGGAATCAATCAGCCCCAGCATTTT. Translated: CASTGRGINQPQHF.

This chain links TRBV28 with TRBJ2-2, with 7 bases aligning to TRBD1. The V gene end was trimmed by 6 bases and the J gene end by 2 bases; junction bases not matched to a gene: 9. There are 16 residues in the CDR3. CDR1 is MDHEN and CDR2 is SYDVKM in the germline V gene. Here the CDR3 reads CASSSWGQPNTGELFF. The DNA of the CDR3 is TGTGCCAGCAGCTCTTGGGGACAGCCAAACACCGGGGAGCTGTTTTTT.

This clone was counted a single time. The CDR3 reads CASSFPGEPQHF. CDR3 in DNA: TGTGCCAGCAGCTTTCCCGGGGAGCCCCAGCATTTT. V gene TRBV7-9 combines with J gene TRBJ1-5, with D unclear. Germline V gene data show CDR1 as SEHNR and CDR2 as FQNEAQ (reference sequence). Trimming shortened V by 3 bases and J by 8 bases, and 8 bases separated the two germline ends. The CDR3 sequence is 12 residues long.

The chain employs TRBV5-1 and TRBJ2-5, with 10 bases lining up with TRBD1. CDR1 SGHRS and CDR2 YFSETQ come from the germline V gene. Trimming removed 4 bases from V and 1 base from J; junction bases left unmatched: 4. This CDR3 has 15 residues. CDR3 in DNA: TGCGCCAGCAGCCCGCGGGACAGGGGCCAAGAGACCCAGTACTTC. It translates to CASSPRDRGQETQYF.

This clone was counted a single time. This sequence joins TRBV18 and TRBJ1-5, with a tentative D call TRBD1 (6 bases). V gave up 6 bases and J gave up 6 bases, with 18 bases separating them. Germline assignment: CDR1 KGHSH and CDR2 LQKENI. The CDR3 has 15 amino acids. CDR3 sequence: CASSPRGSAGQPQHF. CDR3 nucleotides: TGTGCCAGCTCCCCAAGGGGGTCGGCGGGTCAGCCCCAGCATTTT.

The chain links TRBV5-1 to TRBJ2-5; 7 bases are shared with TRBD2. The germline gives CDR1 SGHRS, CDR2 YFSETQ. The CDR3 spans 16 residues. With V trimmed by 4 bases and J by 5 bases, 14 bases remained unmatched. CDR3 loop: CASSPGGREGPETQYF. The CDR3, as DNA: TGCGCCAGCAGCCCAGGAGGGAGGGAGGGGCCGGAGACCCAGTACTTC.

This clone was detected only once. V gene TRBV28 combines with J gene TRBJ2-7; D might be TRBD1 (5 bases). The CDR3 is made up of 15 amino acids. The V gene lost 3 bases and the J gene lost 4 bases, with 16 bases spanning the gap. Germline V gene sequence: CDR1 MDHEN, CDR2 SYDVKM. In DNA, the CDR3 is TGTGCCAGCAGTTTCGGCCCAGGGTGGGATTACGAGCAGTACTTC. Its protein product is CASSFGPGWDYEQYF.

The CDR3 nucleotides are TGTGCCAGCAGTGGCGAGGGGGCGGTCGGGGAGCTGTTTTTT. Protein: CASSGEGAVGELFF. The rearrangement uses TRBV2 and TRBJ2-2; 7 bases match TRBD1. Germline loops: CDR1 SNHLY, CDR2 FYNNEI. The trim removed 4 bases at V and 7 bases at J, leaving 6 bases unmatched. The CDR3 loop spans 14 amino acids.

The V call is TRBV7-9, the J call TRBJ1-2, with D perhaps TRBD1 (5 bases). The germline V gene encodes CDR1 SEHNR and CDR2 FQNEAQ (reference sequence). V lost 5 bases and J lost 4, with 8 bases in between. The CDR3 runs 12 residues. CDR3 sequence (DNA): TGTGCCAGCAGCCCCGACAGCTATGGCTACACCTTC. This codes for CASSPDSYGYTF.